This T cell receptor beta chain was recovered during a study of blood T cell repertoires in COVID-19. At the level of the study: COVID-19 samples from acute and convalescent phases originated in the United States, Italy and Spain.

How the authors handled the data: Reference gene primer amplification gave nucleated cell count estimates. TCRdb's copy holds only in-frame clones and misses some; the assay was immunoSEQ multiplex PCR. D and trimming come from the DNA, and the V and J calls and clone size come from that table. The sample holds about 190,000 clones, 65% to 80% seen once. V lost 3 bases to trimming and J lost 8 bases, with 14 bases between them. Germline CDR1 is LGHNA and CDR2 is YNFKEQ. The CDR3 contains 14 residues. This clone appeared once. The receptor comes from a man in his forties or fifties who had recovered from COVID-19. This chain joins TRBV4-2 and TRBJ2-1; D might be TRBD2 (6 bases). The sequenced sample was peripheral blood. The CDR3 coding sequence is TGTGCCAGCAGCCATGGGACTGGGATCGATGAGCAGTTCTTC. This codes for CASSHGTGIDEQFF.